Each of the 27 T cell receptor beta chains below was sequenced from the same sample in a study of T cell responses to AZD1222 COVID-19 vaccine. The data were produced by immunoSEQ multiplex PCR, yet TCRdb's version contains in-frame clones alone and is incomplete. The sample has about 150,000 clones, roughly 92% seen once; the top ten hold about 1.5%. Sample: peripheral blood, taken on day 0 of AZD1222 vaccination. Every receptor here comes from an adult in good health.

The CDR3 nucleotides read TGTGCCTGGAGTCCTACAGGGAACTATGGCTACACCTTC. Its protein is CAWSPTGNYGYTF. V usage is TRBV30 and J usage is TRBJ1-2; perhaps TRBD1 as D (6 bases). Trimming removed 2 bases from V and 2 bases from J, with 9 bases in between. In germline, CDR1 is GTSNPN, CDR2 SVGIG (reference sequence). The CDR3 sequence is 13 residues long.

The chain combines TRBV11-1 with TRBJ2-4, with 8 bases identical to TRBD2. Germline trimming cut 3 bases from V and 10 bases from J; bases unmatched to any gene: 8. CDR3 length: 14 amino acids. CDR1 SGHAT and CDR2 FQDESV come from the germline V gene (reference sequence). The chain's CDR3 is CASSFGRGIGIQYF. The CDR3 nucleotides are TGTGCCAGCAGCTTCGGGAGGGGGATTGGGATTCAGTACTTC.

The rearrangement joins TRBV4-1 to TRBJ1-2; 7 nucleotides agree with TRBD1. This CDR3 comprises 15 residues. CDR1 and CDR2 (germline): MGHRA, YSYEKL. Trimming removed 4 bases from V and 9 bases from J; junction bases left unmatched: 14. This CDR3 is CASSLRTGILSSYTF. Here the CDR3 DNA reads TGCGCCAGCAGCCTCCGGACAGGCATACTCTCGAGCTACACCTTC.

The V gene is TRBV13, the J gene TRBJ2-7; 10 bases line up with TRBD1. This CDR3 is built from 16 residues. Looked up from germline, CDR1 is PRHDT and CDR2 is FYEKMQ (reference sequence). V shed 3 bases and J 2 bases; nucleotides not matched to a gene: 7. The CDR3 DNA is TGTGCCAGCAGCTTGGCCACCGGGACAGGGGCCTACGAGCAGTACTTC. Its translation is CASSLATGTGAYEQYF.

This CDR3 is CASSLATESYEQYF. The CDR3 DNA follows: TGTGCCAGCAGTTTAGCGACTGAATCCTACGAGCAGTACTTC. This chain links TRBV28 with TRBJ2-7; D is unclear. Germline V gene data show CDR1 as MDHEN and CDR2 as SYDVKM. CDR3 length: 14 amino acids. With 2 bases removed from V and 1 base from J, the gap between germline ends came to 9 bases.

This clone has just a few counts. CDR3 in amino acids: CASSAPRGELFF. In nucleotides, the CDR3 is TGTGCCAGCAGTGCCCCCCGGGGGGAGCTGTTTTTT. This chain connects TRBV6-2 or TRBV6-3 to TRBJ2-2; D is ambiguous. V was trimmed by 5 bases and J by 8 bases, leaving 9 bases between them. The CDR3 is 12 residues long. Germline V gene sequence: CDR1 MNHEY, CDR2 SVGEGT.

V gene TRBV29-1 combines with J gene TRBJ2-3, with a weak D call TRBD2 (6 bases). Germline V gives CDR1 SQVTM, CDR2 ANQGSEA. V gave up 7 bases and J gave up 5 bases, with 22 bases separating them. The CDR3 spans 15 residues. The CDR3: CSAGGGDGPQDTQYF. In nucleotides, the CDR3 is TGCAGCGCTGGAGGAGGGGACGGCCCGCAAGATACGCAGTATTTT.

The chain joins TRBV6-5 to TRBJ1-5; D is unresolved. The V gene lost 6 bases and the J gene lost 4 bases, with 16 bases spanning the gap. In germline, CDR1 is MNHEY, CDR2 SVGAGI. There are 15 residues in the CDR3. The CDR3 sequence: CASSPVARPNQPQHF. The CDR3, as DNA: TGTGCCAGCAGCCCAGTGGCCCGTCCAAATCAGCCCCAGCATTTT.

V is TRBV7-3 and J is TRBJ2-5; 11 bases match TRBD1. The CDR3 runs 16 residues. CDR1 and CDR2 from the germline V gene are SGHTA and FQGTGA. Trimming cost V 2 bases and J 7 bases; bases outside gene matches: 9. CDR3 bases: TGTGCCAGCAGCTTATCTCCGGGACAGGGGGAAGGGACCCAGTACTTC. Its protein is CASSLSPGQGEGTQYF.

This sequence joins TRBV19 and TRBJ2-6; the D gene is possibly TRBD2 (5 bases). V shed 3 bases and J shed 0 bases, with 9 bases lying between them. The CDR3 is 16 residues long. Germline CDR1 LNHDA, CDR2 SQIVND (reference sequence). The CDR3 loop reads CASSISEGSGANVLTF. The CDR3 coding sequence is TGTGCCAGTAGTATTAGTGAGGGCTCTGGGGCCAACGTCCTGACTTTC.

The rearrangement links TRBV28 to TRBJ1-1; 7 bases align to TRBD1. The V gene end was trimmed by 5 bases and the J gene end by 8 bases; junction bases not matched to a gene: 8. This CDR3 has 13 amino acids. Germline V gene lookup returns CDR1 MDHEN and CDR2 SYDVKM. This CDR3 reads CASSPSRGGEAFF. The CDR3, as DNA: TGTGCCAGCAGTCCGTCCAGGGGGGGAGAAGCTTTCTTT. The full variable domain, rest sourced from reference TRBV28 and TRBJ1-1, is DVKVTQSSRYLVKRTGEKVFLECVQDMDHENMFWYRQDPGLGLRLIYFSYDVKMKEKGDIPEGYSVSREKKERFSLILESASTNQTSMYLCASSPSRGGEAFFGQGTRLTVV.

The chain carries TRBV2 and TRBJ2-7, with 9 bases fitting TRBD1. The CDR3 extends over 14 amino acids. Germline assignment: CDR1 SNHLY and CDR2 FYNNEI. The V segment lost 6 bases and the J segment 0 bases; nucleotides outside the gene matches: 3. The CDR3 DNA follows: TGTGCCAGCAGGGACAGGGGCAACTCCTACGAGCAGTACTTC. Translation gives CASRDRGNSYEQYF.

V is TRBV5-1 and J is TRBJ1-1; no reliable D call. The length of the CDR3 is 14 residues. V shed 6 bases and J shed 4 bases, with 16 bases lying between them. Germline loops: CDR1 SGHRS, CDR2 YFSETQ. The CDR3, as DNA: TGCGCCAGCACTCCCCACAGAGGAGGCACTGAAGCTTTCTTT. Protein sequence: CASTPHRGGTEAFF.

This chain joins TRBV4-1 and TRBJ1-1, with TRBD1 matching over 8 bases. Germline V gene data show CDR1 as MGHRA and CDR2 as YSYEKL. The J segment lost 5 bases and the V segment lost 0 bases, leaving 8 bases of the junction unmatched. The CDR3 consists of 16 residues. This chain's CDR3 is CASSQDGQGAWTEAFF. The CDR3 nucleotides read TGCGCCAGCAGCCAAGATGGGCAGGGGGCATGGACTGAAGCTTTCTTT.

V and J are TRBV2 and TRBJ2-1; 7 bases match TRBD1. The CDR3 loop spans 14 amino acids. From germline, CDR1 is SNHLY and CDR2 FYNNEI. J lost 3 bases, V lost 5 bases, and 4 bases had no gene match. The CDR3 sequence: CASSQGQIYNEQFF. CDR3 sequence (DNA): TGTGCCAGCAGTCAGGGACAGATCTACAATGAGCAGTTCTTC.

The V and J genes are TRBV6-4 and TRBJ2-7; 8 bases line up with TRBD2. The CDR3 covers 19 residues. From germline, CDR1 is MRHNA and CDR2 SNTAGT. V lost 3 bases and J lost 0; bases outside the gene matches: 16. The CDR3 DNA follows: TGTGCCAGCAGTGAATATTTAGGGCTAGCGGGTGACTGCTCCTACGAGCAGTACTTC. Protein sequence: CASSEYLGLAGDCSYEQYF.

The rearrangement uses TRBV7-3 and TRBJ1-1, with D maybe TRBD1 (5 bases). CDR3 length: 15 residues. Germline values: CDR1 SGHTA, CDR2 FQGTGA. Trimming shortened V by 2 bases and J by 1 base, and 11 bases separated the two germline ends. The CDR3 nucleotides read TGTGCCAGCAGCTTAGGATACGGGGGGAACACTGAAGCTTTCTTT. It is translated as CASSLGYGGNTEAFF.

With respect to this clone: The same CDR3 can be traced to other DNA sequences in this sample. The V and J genes are TRBV5-4 and TRBJ2-3; D remains ambiguous. The CDR3 has 12 amino acids. Trimming left V 3 bases short and J 0 bases short, with 2 bases between. Germline CDR1 reads SGHNT; CDR2 reads YYREEE (reference sequence). The chain's CDR3 is CASSSSTDTQYF. CDR3 sequence (DNA): TGTGCCAGCAGCTCGAGCACAGATACGCAGTATTTT.

This clone has just one count. This chain links TRBV7-8 with TRBJ1-2; 7 bases are a match to TRBD1. The germline CDR1 and CDR2 sequences are SGHVS and FQNEAQ. V was clipped by 1 base and J by 5 bases; unmatched bases: 4. This CDR3 has 14 amino acids. CDR3 region: CASSLGTGGYGYTF. The CDR3 region has the DNA TGTGCCAGCAGCTTAGGGACAGGCGGGTATGGCTACACCTTC.

V and J are TRBV7-2 and TRBJ2-2, with 7 bases identical to TRBD1. After removal of 5 bases from V and 0 bases from J, the junction contained 6 bases not matched to a gene. The CDR3 is 16 amino acids. CDR1 and CDR2 from the germline V gene are SGHTA and FQGNSA. The CDR3 spells CASSPRGWSNTGELFF. Written as DNA, the CDR3 is TGTGCCAGCAGCCCCAGGGGGTGGTCGAACACCGGGGAGCTGTTTTTT.

The chain carries TRBV23-1 and TRBJ2-5; D is ambiguous. TRBV23-1 falls under the ORF class, with uncertain function. The length of the CDR3 is 16 residues. With 6 bases removed from V and 1 base from J, the gap between germline ends came to 18 bases. This chain's CDR3 is CASRPLTLGSQETQYF. DNA of the CDR3: TGCGCCAGCAGACCCTTGACATTAGGGTCCCAAGAGACCCAGTACTTC.

The chain carries TRBV19 and TRBJ2-7; 8 nucleotides line up with TRBD1. The CDR3 consists of 14 residues. V trimming: 6 bases; J trimming: 3 bases; junction bases outside the gene matches: 7. Germline CDR1 LNHDA, CDR2 SQIVND (reference sequence). The CDR3 DNA reads as TGTGCCAGTAGCTGGACAGGGCCCGTCTACGAGCAGTACTTC. It yields the protein CASSWTGPVYEQYF.

V and J are TRBV5-5 and TRBJ2-7, with D uncertain. The germline V gene has CDR1 SGHKS and CDR2 YYEKEE (reference sequence). The ends were cut back, 6 bases at V and 2 bases at J, with 21 bases in the middle. This CDR3 region has 16 residues. The DNA of the CDR3 is TGTGCCAGCACCCATCTACCCACTAAAGGGACCTACGAGCAGTACTTC. This sequence encodes CASTHLPTKGTYEQYF.

The chain employs TRBV5-1 and TRBJ1-1; D remains ambiguous. CDR1 is SGHRS and CDR2 is YFSETQ in the germline V gene. The V gene lost 5 bases and the J gene lost 4 bases, with 12 bases spanning the gap. The CDR3 runs to 13 residues. DNA of the CDR3: TGCGCCAGCAGTGGGTGGATGTCCACTGAAGCTTTCTTT. Residues: CASSGWMSTEAFF.

This chain links TRBV10-1 with TRBJ2-5; the D is unclear. Germline V gene lookup returns CDR1 WNHNN and CDR2 SYGVQD (reference sequence). V was clipped by 6 bases and J by 5 bases, with 10 bases between them. CDR3 size: 12 residues. The CDR3 DNA sequence: TGCGCCAGCAGAAAAATGGTCGAGACCCAGTACTTC. Amino acid sequence: CASRKMVETQYF.

The chain links TRBV10-3 to TRBJ2-1; tentative D call: TRBD2 (6 bases). Germline-derived CDR1 and CDR2 are ENHRY and SYGVKD. The CDR3 has 15 residues. Trimming shortened V by 11 bases and J by 4 bases, and 21 bases separated the two germline ends. CDR3 in amino acids: CAVVSEASEYNEQFF. The CDR3 region has the DNA TGTGCCGTCGTATCAGAGGCTAGCGAGTACAATGAGCAGTTCTTC.

The J gene is TRBJ2-6, the V gene TRBV19; D is ambiguous. V shed 9 bases and J shed 0 bases, with 21 bases lying between them. This CDR3 has 18 residues. Germline V gives CDR1 LNHDA, CDR2 SQIVND (reference sequence). The CDR3 loop is CASHPYRAVPSGANVLTF. In DNA, the CDR3 is TGTGCCAGCCACCCCTACCGGGCCGTTCCCTCTGGGGCCAACGTCCTGACTTTC.